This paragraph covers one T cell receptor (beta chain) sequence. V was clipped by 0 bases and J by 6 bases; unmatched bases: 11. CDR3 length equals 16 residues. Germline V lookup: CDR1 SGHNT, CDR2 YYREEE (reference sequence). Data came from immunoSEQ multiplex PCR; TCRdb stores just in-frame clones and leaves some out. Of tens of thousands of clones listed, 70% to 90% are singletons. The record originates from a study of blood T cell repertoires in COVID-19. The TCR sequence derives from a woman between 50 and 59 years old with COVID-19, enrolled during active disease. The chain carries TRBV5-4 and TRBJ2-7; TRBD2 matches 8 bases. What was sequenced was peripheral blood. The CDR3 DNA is TGTGCCAGCAGCTTGGCCAAAGGTAGCGGGACTTCCGAGCAGTACTTC. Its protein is CASSLAKGSGTSEQYF.